The present TCR beta chain was sequenced within a study of molecular identifiers for immune sequencing clone quantification. The authors gated naive CD8 T cells as CD8+CD4-CCR7+CD45RA+ for sorting. In the case of this clonotype: A much larger clone lies a single base off, so this may be a read error.

For bulk TCR libraries, previously described methods and listed TCR primers were used. A single record per CDR3 protein comes from TCRdb applying MiXCR to the PCR reads. The table includes about 320,000 distinct CDR3 sequences, 20% to 25% detected once. The CDR3 extends over 16 amino acids. Germline assignment: CDR1 KGHDR and CDR2 SFDVKD. The V gene is TRBV24-1, the J gene TRBJ2-2, with 7 bases that match TRBD2. Sample: naive CD8+ T cells from blood, with Jurkat cell RNA spiked in. As to subset: FACS-sorted CD8+CD4-CCR7+CD45RA+ naive T cells. The source is a human donor in good health. Some libraries in this study had Jurkat cell RNA spiked in. The chain's CDR3 is CATSDLRGSNTGEPFF. The CDR3 bases are TGTGCCACCAGTGATTTACGCGGGAGTAACACCGGGGAGCCGTTTTTT.